This T cell receptor (beta chain) was recorded in a study of shared clonotypes between healthy human individuals. Study-wide background: Used for every donor were three CD4 naive, three CD4 memory, two CD8 naive and one CD8 memory plate.

The assay was immunoSEQ multiplex PCR, and TCRdb's table has in-frame clones only and misses some. The table includes approximately 980,000 clones, roughly 72% detected once. Study-wide points: Only blood was sampled; tissue repertoires likely differ. In four donors, about 5% of naive CD4 clonotypes appeared in common.

This CDR3 spans 13 amino acids. Germline assignment: CDR1 MNHNS and CDR2 SASEGT. V gave up 7 bases and J gave up 8 bases; unmatched junction bases: 9. Notes on this clone: Its specificity is not known.

Specimen: memory CD4+ T cells sorted from blood. Stated subset: CD45RA-negative fraction. The rearrangement joins TRBV6-1 to TRBJ1-2; 8 bases are a match to TRBD1. This receptor was taken from a man younger than 35 in good health. CDR3: CASNSDRAGGYTF. CDR3 coding DNA: TGTGCCAGCAATTCGGACAGGGCCGGCGGCTACACCTTC.